What follows are 8 T cell receptor beta chains derived from one specimen sequenced in a study of blood T cell repertoires in COVID-19. Only in-frame clones appear in the TCRdb table, and some are missing; sequencing was by immunoSEQ multiplex PCR. This sample has about 68,000 clones; roughly 86% occur once, and the top ten carry 4.1%. The sequencing input was peripheral blood. The receptors here all came from a middle-aged man with acute or convalescent COVID-19.

The chain is built from TRBV7-9 and TRBJ2-1, with D unresolved. CDR3 length: 12 amino acids. V shed 2 bases and J shed 7 bases, with 6 bases lying between them. From germline, CDR1 is SEHNR and CDR2 FQNEAQ (reference sequence). In nucleotides, the CDR3 is TGTGCCAGCAGCTTAAGTGCGAATGAGCAGTTCTTC. Translating gives CASSLSANEQFF.

The rearrangement joins TRBV3-1 (or the pseudogene TRBV3-2) to TRBJ2-3, with 12 bases identical to TRBD2. The CDR3 extends over 16 amino acids. Unmatched junction bases numbered 3, after V lost 4 bases and J lost 1 base. Germline V gene data show CDR1 as LGHDT and CDR2 as YNNKEL (reference sequence). CDR3: CASSPRLAGGTDTQYF. The CDR3 DNA is TGTGCCAGCAGCCCCCGACTAGCGGGAGGCACAGATACGCAGTATTTT.

This sequence joins TRBV6-5 and TRBJ2-5, with 9 bases lining up with TRBD2. With 6 bases clipped from V and 5 bases from J, the junction kept 4 bases outside the gene matches. Germline loops: CDR1 MNHEY, CDR2 SVGAGI. The CDR3 runs to 13 residues. The CDR3 bases are TGTGCCAGCAGGGCGGGACTAGCTGAGACCCAGTACTTC. It yields the protein CASRAGLAETQYF.

The rearrangement joins TRBV19 to TRBJ2-5, with 14 bases identical to TRBD2. J lost 5 bases, V lost 6 bases, and 2 bases had no gene match. Germline CDR1 is LNHDA and CDR2 is SQIVND (reference sequence). This CDR3 is 14 amino acids long. As DNA, the CDR3 is TGTGCCAGTAGGGGACTAGCGGGAGATGAGACCCAGTACTTC. Protein sequence: CASRGLAGDETQYF.

To note about this clone: The germline gene is not matched at one end of the junction; a read error may be the cause. The rearrangement joins TRBV27 to TRBJ2-7, with 7 bases that match TRBD1. The V gene's germline CDR1 is MNHEY and CDR2 SMNVEV (reference sequence). The CDR3 has 14 residues. In nucleotides, the CDR3 is TGTGCCAGCAGTATATCGACAGGGCCGTACGAGCAGTACTTC. This encodes CASSISTGPYEQYF.

This clone was observed a single time. V and J are TRBV28 and TRBJ1-2; no definite D call. The ends were cut back, 5 bases at V and 6 bases at J, with 10 bases in the middle. Germline V gene sequence: CDR1 MDHEN, CDR2 SYDVKM. The CDR3 consists of 12 residues. Here the CDR3 reads CASSVFPDGYTF. As DNA, the CDR3 is TGTGCCAGCAGTGTATTTCCGGATGGCTACACCTTC.

The chain recombines TRBV3-1 (or the pseudogene TRBV3-2) with TRBJ2-7; no firm D call. The CDR3 extends over 15 amino acids. From germline, CDR1 is LGHDT and CDR2 YNNKEL (reference sequence). Trimming left V 0 bases short and J 0 bases short, with 9 bases between. CDR3 DNA: TGTGCCAGCAGCCAAGATCCCCACAGCTCCTACGAGCAGTACTTC. Residues: CASSQDPHSSYEQYF.

V gene TRBV3-1 (or the pseudogene TRBV3-2) combines with J gene TRBJ2-1; 8 nucleotides align to TRBD2. The germline V gene has CDR1 LGHDT and CDR2 YNNKEL (reference sequence). The CDR3 extends over 17 amino acids. With V trimmed by 1 base and J by 8 bases, 13 bases remained unmatched. The CDR3 DNA sequence: TGTGCCAGCAGCCAAGGAATCGTAGCGGGATATGACCATGAGCAGTTCTTC. It encodes CASSQGIVAGYDHEQFF.